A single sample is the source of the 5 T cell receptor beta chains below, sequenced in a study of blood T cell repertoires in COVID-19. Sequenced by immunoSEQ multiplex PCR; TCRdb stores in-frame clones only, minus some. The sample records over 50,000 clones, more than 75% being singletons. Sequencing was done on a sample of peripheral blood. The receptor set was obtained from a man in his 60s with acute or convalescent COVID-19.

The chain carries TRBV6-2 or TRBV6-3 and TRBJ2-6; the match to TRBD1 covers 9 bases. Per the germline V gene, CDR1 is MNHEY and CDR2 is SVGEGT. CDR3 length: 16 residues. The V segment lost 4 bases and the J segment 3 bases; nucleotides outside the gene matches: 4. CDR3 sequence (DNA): TGTGCCAGCAGTTGGACAGGGGCAGGTGGGGCCAACGTCCTGACTTTC. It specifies CASSWTGAGGANVLTF.

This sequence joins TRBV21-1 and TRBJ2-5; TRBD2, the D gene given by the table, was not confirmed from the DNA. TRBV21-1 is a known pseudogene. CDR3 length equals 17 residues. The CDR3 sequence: CASSKRVSSPGQETQYF. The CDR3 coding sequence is TGTGCCAGCAGCAAGCGGGTCTCCTCTCCGGGCCAAGAGACCCAGTACTTC.

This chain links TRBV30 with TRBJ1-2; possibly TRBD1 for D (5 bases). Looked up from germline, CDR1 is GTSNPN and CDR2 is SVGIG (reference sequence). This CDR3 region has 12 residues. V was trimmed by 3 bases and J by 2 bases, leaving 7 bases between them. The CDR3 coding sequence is TGTGCCTGGAGGGAGGGGAACTATGGCTACACCTTC. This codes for CAWREGNYGYTF. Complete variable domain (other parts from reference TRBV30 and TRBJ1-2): SQTIHQWPATLVQPVGSPLSLECTVEGTSNPNLYWYRQAAGRGLQLLFYSVGIGQISSEVPQNLSASRPQDRQFILSSKKLLLSDSGFYLCAWREGNYGYTFGSGTRLTVV.

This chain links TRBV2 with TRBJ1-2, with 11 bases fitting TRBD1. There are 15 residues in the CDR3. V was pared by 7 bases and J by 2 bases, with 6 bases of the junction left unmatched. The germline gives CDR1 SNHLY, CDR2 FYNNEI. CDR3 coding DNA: TGTGCCAGCAACCCACGGACAGGGGGCAACTATGGCTACACCTTC. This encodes CASNPRTGGNYGYTF.

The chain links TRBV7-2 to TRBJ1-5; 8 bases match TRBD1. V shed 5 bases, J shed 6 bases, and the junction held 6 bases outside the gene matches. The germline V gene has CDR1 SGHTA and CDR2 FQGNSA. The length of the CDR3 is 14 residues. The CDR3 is CASSPRTGPQPQHF. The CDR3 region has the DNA TGTGCCAGCAGCCCCAGGACAGGGCCTCAGCCCCAGCATTTT.